This TCR beta chain appears in the sequencing data of a study of shared clonotypes between healthy human individuals. Turning to the study itself: The cohort had a couple of women and a few men, ages 18 to 49.

Study results and caveats: Some naive CD4 clonotypes, roughly 5%, turned up in common across several donors.

CDR1 is MGHRA, CDR2 YSYEKL, per germline. The CDR3 consists of 14 residues. Trimming removed 1 base from V and 4 bases from J, with 10 bases in between. A remark on this clone: Antigen unknown.

For each subset, genomic DNA was distributed in equal portions over several immunoSEQ plates. Here immunoSEQ multiplex PCR was the method, and the copy in TCRdb shows in-frame clones only, minus some. The data contain about 2,200,000 clones, just over 90% of them singletons. Terminally differentiated effector memory CD45RA+ cells were left out of the naive CD8 fraction, which was CD45RO-negative and positively selected for CCR7. The sequence derives from a man younger than 35 in good health. Some clones in this sample may be carry-over from other donors' samples. This chain links TRBV4-1 with TRBJ1-2; weak D call: TRBD1 (6 bases). Sequencing was performed on naive CD8+ T cells from PBMCs. CDR3 nucleotide sequence: TGCGCCAGCAGCCAAGCAGGGGCGAGCTATGGCTACACCTTC. This encodes CASSQAGASYGYTF.